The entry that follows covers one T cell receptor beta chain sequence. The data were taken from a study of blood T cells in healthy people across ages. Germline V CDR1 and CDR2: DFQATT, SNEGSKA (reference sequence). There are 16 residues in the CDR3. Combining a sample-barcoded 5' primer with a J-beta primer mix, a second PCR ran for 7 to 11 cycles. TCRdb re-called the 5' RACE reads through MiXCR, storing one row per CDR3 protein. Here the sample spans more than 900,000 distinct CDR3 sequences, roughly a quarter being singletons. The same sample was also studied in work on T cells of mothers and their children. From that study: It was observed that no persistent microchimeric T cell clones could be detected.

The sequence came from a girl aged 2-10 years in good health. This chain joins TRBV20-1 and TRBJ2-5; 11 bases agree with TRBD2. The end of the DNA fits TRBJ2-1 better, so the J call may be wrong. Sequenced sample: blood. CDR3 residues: CSASLAGGPIYNEQFF. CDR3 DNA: TGCAGTGCTAGCTTAGCGGGAGGGCCGATCTACAATGAGCAGTTCTTC.